This T cell receptor (beta chain) appears in the sequencing data of a study of blood T cell repertoires in COVID-19. Study context: The United States, Italy and Spain supplied acute and convalescent COVID-19 samples. PBMCs, B-cell-depleted T cells, or T cells provided the cDNA or gDNA that made up the material.

The germline V gene encodes CDR1 SEHNR and CDR2 FQNEAQ (reference sequence). The CDR3 has 14 residues. The ends were cut back, 2 bases at V and 2 bases at J, with 10 bases in the middle. In the original processing: By means of reference gene primer amplification, nucleated cell counts were estimated. Libraries were prepared by immunoSEQ multiplex PCR; TCRdb keeps only in-frame clonotypes and omits some of them. The V and J calls and clone size are taken from that table; D and trimming were inferred from the DNA. The sample lists over 200,000 clones, around 81% occurring once. Source material: peripheral blood. The chain recombines TRBV7-9 with TRBJ2-7; D perhaps matches TRBD1 (5 bases). The TCR comes from a man aged 45-60 years with active or convalescent COVID-19. Written as DNA, the CDR3 is TGTGCCAGCAGCTTATTAGGGGCGGCCTACGAGCAGTACTTC. Translation gives CASSLLGAAYEQYF.